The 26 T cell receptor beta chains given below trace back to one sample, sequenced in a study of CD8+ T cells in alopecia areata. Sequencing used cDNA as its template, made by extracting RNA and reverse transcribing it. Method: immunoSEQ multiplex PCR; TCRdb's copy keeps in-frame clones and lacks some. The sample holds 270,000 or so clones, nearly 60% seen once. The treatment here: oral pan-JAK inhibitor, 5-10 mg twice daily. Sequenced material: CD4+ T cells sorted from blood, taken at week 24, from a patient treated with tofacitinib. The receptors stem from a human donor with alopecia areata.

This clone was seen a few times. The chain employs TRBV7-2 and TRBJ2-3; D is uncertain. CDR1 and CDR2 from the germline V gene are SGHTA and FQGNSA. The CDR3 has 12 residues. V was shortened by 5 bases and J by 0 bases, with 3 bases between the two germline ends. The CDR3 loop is CASSRSTDTQYF. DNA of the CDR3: TGTGCCAGCAGCCGGAGCACAGATACGCAGTATTTT.

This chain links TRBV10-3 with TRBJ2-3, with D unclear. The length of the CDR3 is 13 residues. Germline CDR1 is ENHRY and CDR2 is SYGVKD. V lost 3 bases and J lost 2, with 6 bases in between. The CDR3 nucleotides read TGTGCCATCAGTGAAGTATTCACAGATACGCAGTATTTT. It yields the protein CAISEVFTDTQYF.

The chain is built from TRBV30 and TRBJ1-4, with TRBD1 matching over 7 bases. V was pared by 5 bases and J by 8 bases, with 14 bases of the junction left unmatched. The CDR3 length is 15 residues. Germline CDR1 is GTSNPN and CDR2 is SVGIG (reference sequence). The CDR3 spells CAWLIRTGGREKLFF. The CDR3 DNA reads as TGTGCCTGGCTAATCAGGACAGGAGGAAGGGAAAAACTGTTTTTT.

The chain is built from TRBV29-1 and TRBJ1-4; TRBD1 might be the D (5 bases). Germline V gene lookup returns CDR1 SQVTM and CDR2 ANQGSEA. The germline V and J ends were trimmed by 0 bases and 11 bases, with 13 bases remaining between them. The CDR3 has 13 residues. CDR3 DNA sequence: TGCAGCGTTGAAGAAAAGGGGAGTGGGAAACTGTTTTTT. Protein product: CSVEEKGSGKLFF.

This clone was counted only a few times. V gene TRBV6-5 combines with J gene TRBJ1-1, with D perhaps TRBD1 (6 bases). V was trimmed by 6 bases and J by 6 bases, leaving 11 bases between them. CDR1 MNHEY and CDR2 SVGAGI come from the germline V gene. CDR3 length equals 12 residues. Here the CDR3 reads CASSLRGAEAFF. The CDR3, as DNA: TGTGCCAGCAGCCTCAGGGGCGCTGAAGCTTTCTTT.

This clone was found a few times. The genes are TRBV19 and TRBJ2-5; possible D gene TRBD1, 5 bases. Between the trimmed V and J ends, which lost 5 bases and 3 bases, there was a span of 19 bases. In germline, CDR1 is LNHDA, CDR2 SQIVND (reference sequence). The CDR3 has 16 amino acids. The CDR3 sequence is CASSGSLGAIEETQYF. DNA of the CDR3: TGTGCCAGTAGTGGCTCCCTAGGGGCTATCGAAGAGACCCAGTACTTC.

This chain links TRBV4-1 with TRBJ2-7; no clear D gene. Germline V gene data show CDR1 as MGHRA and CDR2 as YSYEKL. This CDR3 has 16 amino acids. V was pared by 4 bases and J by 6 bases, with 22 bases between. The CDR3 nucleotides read TGCGCCAGCAGCCCCGTTATTAGCAGGCTATCCACCGAGCAGTACTTC. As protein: CASSPVISRLSTEQYF.

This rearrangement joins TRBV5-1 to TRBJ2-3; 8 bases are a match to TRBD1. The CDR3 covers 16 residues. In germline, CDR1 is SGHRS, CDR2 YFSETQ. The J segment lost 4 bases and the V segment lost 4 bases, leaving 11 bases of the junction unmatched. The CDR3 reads CASSPRDRSPPDTQYF. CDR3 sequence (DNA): TGCGCCAGCAGCCCCCGGGACAGGAGCCCTCCAGATACGCAGTATTTT.

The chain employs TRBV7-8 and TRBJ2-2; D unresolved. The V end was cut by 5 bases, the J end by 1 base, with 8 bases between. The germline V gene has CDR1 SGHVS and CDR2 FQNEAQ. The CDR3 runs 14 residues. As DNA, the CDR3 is TGTGCCAGCAGCCTGCGACAGAACACCGGGGAGCTGTTTTTT. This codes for CASSLRQNTGELFF.

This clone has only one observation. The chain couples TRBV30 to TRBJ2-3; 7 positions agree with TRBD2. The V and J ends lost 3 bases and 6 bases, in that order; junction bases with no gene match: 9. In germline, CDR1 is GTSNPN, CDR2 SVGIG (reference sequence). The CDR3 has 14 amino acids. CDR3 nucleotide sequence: TGTGCCTGGAGGGGGGGACTAAGTTACGATACGCAGTATTTT. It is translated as CAWRGGLSYDTQYF.

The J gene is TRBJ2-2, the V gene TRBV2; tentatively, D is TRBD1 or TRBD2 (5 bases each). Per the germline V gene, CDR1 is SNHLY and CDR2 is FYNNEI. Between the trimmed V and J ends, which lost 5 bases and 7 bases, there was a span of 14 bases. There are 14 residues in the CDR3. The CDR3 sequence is CASSIGTDHGELFF. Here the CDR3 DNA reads TGTGCCAGCAGTATCGGGACCGACCACGGGGAGCTGTTTTTT.

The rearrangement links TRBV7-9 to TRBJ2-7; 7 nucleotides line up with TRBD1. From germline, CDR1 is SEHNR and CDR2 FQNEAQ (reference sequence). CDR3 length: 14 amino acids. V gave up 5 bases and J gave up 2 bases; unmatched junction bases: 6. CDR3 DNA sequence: TGTGCCAGCAGCCCCCCCGGGACAGCCTACGAGCAGTACTTC. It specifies CASSPPGTAYEQYF.

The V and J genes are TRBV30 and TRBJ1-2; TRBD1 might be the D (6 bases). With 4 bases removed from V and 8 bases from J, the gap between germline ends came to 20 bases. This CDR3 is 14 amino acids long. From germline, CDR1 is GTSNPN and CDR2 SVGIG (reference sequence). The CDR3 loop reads CAWNHLQGIGGYTF. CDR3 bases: TGTGCCTGGAACCATTTACAGGGTATAGGGGGCTACACCTTC.

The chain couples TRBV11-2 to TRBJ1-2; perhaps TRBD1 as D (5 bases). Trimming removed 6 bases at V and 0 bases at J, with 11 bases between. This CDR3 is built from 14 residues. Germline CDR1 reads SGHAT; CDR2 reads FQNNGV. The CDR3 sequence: CASRHQGANYGYTF. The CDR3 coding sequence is TGTGCCAGCAGGCATCAGGGAGCTAACTATGGCTACACCTTC.

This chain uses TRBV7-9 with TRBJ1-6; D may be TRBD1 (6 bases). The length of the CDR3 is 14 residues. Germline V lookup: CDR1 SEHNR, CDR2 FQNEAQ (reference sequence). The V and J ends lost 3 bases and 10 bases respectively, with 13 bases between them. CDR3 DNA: TGTGCCAGCAGCTTTGCAGGGGCTGAATCACCCCTCCACTTT. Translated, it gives CASSFAGAESPLHF.

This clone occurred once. CDR3 nucleotides: TGTGCCAGCTCCAACCAGGGGGCGGATCAGCCCCAGCATTTT. This translates into CASSNQGADQPQHF. The genes are TRBV18 and TRBJ1-5; 8 nucleotides match TRBD1. In germline, CDR1 is KGHSH, CDR2 LQKENI. This CDR3 has 14 residues. V lost 6 bases, J lost 5 bases, and 6 bases stayed unmatched.

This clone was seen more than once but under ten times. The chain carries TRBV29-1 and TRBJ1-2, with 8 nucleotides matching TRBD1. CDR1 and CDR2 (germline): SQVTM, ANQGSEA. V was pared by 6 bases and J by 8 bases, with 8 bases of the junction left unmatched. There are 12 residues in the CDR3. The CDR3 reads CSVSDRGQGYTF. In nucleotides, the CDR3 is TGCAGCGTCTCCGACAGGGGACAGGGCTACACCTTC.

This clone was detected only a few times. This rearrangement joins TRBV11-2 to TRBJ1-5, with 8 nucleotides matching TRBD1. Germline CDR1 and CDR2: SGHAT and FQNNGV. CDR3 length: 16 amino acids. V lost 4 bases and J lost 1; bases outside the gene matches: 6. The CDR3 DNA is TGTGCCAGCAGCTCCGGACAGGGCAGGAGCAATCAGCCCCAGCATTTT. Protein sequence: CASSSGQGRSNQPQHF.

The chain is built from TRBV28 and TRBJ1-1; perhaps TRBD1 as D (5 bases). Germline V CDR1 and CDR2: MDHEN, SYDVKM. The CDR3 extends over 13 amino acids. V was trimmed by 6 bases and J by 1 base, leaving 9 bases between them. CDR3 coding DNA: TGTGCCAGCAGAAACCAGGGGAACACTGAAGCTTTCTTT. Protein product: CASRNQGNTEAFF. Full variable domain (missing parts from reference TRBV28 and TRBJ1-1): DVKVTQSSRYLVKRTGEKVFLECVQDMDHENMFWYRQDPGLGLRLIYFSYDVKMKEKGDIPEGYSVSREKKERFSLILESASTNQTSMYLCASRNQGNTEAFFGQGTRLTVV.

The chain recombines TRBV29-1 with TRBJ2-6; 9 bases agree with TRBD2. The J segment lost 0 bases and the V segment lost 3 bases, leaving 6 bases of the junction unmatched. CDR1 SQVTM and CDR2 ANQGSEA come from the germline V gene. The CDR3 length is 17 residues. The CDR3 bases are TGCAGCGTTGAGACTAGCGGTATCCGCTCTGGGGCCAACGTCCTGACTTTC. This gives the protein CSVETSGIRSGANVLTF.

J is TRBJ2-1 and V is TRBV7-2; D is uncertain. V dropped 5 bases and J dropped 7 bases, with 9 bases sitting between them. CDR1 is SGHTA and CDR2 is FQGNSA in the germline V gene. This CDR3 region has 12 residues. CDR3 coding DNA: TGTGCCAGCAGCGCGACGTTGAATGAGCAGTTCTTC. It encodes CASSATLNEQFF. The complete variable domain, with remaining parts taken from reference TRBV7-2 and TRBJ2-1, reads GAGVSQSPSNKVTEKGKDVELRCDPISGHTALYWYRQSLGQGLEFLIYFQGNSAPDKSGLPSDRFSAERTGGSVSTLTIQRTQQEDSAVYLCASSATLNEQFFGPGTRLTVL.

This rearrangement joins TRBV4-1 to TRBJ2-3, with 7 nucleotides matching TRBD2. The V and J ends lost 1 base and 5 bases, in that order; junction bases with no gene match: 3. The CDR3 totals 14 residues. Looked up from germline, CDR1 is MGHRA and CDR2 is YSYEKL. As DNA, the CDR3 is TGCGCCAGCAGCCAAGGCCCTAGCGGAGATACGCAGTATTTT. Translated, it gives CASSQGPSGDTQYF.

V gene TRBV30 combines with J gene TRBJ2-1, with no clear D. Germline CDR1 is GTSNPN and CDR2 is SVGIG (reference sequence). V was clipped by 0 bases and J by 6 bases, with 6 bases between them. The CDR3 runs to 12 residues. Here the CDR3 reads CAWSVQANEQFF. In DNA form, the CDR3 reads TGTGCCTGGAGTGTACAAGCCAATGAGCAGTTCTTC.

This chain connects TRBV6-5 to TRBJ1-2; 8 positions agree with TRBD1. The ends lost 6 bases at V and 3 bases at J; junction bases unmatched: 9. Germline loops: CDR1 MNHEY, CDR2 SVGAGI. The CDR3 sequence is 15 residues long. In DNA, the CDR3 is TGTGCCAGCAGCCCCCTGGACAGGGATTACTATGGCTACACCTTC. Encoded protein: CASSPLDRDYYGYTF.

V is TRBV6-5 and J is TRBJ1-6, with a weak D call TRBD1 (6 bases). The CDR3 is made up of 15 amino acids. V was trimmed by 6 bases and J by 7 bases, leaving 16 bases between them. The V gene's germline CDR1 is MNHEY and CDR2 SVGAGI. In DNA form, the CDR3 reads TGTGCCAGCAGACGTGGTGACAGGAGCAATTCACCCCTCCACTTT. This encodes CASRRGDRSNSPLHF.

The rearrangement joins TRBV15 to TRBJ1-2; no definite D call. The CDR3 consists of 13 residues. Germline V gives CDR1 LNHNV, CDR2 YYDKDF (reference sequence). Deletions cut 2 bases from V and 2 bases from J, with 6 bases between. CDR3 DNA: TGTGCCACCAGCAGATCTGAAAACTATGGCTACACCTTC. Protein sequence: CATSRSENYGYTF.